Listed here are 10 T cell receptor beta chains from one sample, sequenced in a study of OX40 agonist ivuxolimab in advanced cancers. The data were produced by immunoSEQ multiplex PCR, yet TCRdb's version contains in-frame clones alone and is incomplete. The sample has tens of thousands of clones, approximately 90% seen once. The sample here was CD4+ or CD8+ T cells sorted from blood, taken in a trial of the OX40 agonist ivuxolimab. These receptors were collected from an adult with an advanced solid tumor such as melanoma, head and neck, liver or kidney cancer.

J is TRBJ2-2 and V is TRBV19; 12 bases are shared with TRBD2. The CDR3 is 18 residues long. Trimming removed 4 bases from V and 5 bases from J; junction bases left unmatched: 11. CDR1 is LNHDA, CDR2 SQIVND, per germline (reference sequence). The CDR3 is CASSNPSGRAQGTGELFF. The CDR3 DNA is TGTGCCAGTAGTAATCCTAGCGGGAGGGCCCAGGGGACCGGGGAGCTGTTTTTT.

J is TRBJ2-3 and V is TRBV5-6, with D uncertain. V shed 4 bases and J shed 4 bases, with 10 bases lying between them. There are 13 residues in the CDR3. Germline V lookup: CDR1 SGHDT, CDR2 YYEEEE. The CDR3, as DNA: TGTGCCAGCAGCACCCGGGCTGCAGATACGCAGTATTTT. Its protein is CASSTRAADTQYF.

This clone showed up just once. The chain uses TRBV6-5 and TRBJ2-7, with TRBD2 identical over 7 bases. Germline loops: CDR1 MNHEY, CDR2 SVGAGI. V lost 7 bases, J lost 3 bases, and 6 bases stayed unmatched. There are 13 residues in the CDR3. The CDR3 here is CASTGGGGYEQYF. The CDR3 DNA reads as TGTGCCAGCACCGGCGGGGGAGGCTACGAGCAGTACTTC.

V gene TRBV6-5 combines with J gene TRBJ1-2; 12 bases are a match to TRBD1. Germline V gene lookup returns CDR1 MNHEY and CDR2 SVGAGI. The V and J ends lost 6 bases and 7 bases, in that order; junction bases with no gene match: 6. This CDR3 is built from 14 residues. CDR3 DNA sequence: TGTGCCAGCAGAGACCGGGACAGGGGGCTTGGCTACACCTTC. Its protein product is CASRDRDRGLGYTF.

The CDR3 loop reads CASSERGSGNTIYF. Written as DNA, the CDR3 is TGTGCCAGCAGTGAACGGGGATCTGGAAACACCATATATTTT. The rearrangement links TRBV6-1 to TRBJ1-3, with D unclear. The CDR3 contains 14 residues. The V gene's germline CDR1 is MNHNS and CDR2 SASEGT. With 2 bases removed from V and 1 base from J, the gap between germline ends came to 6 bases.

The chain combines TRBV7-9 with TRBJ1-4; D is possibly TRBD1 (5 bases). The CDR3 runs to 15 residues. The V end was cut by 2 bases, the J end by 8 bases, with 15 bases between. Germline lookup yields CDR1 SEHNR and CDR2 FQNEAQ (reference sequence). The CDR3 sequence is CASSLSGGVAEKLFF. The CDR3 nucleotides are TGTGCCAGCAGCTTATCGGGGGGAGTGGCGGAAAAACTGTTTTTT.

V usage is TRBV25-1 and J usage is TRBJ2-5, with 9 bases that match TRBD1. CDR1 is MGHDK and CDR2 is SYGVNS in the germline V gene. V shed 4 bases and J 4 bases; nucleotides not matched to a gene: 10. The CDR3 contains 16 residues. CDR3 in amino acids: CASSGINRGLGETQYF. The CDR3 DNA reads as TGTGCCAGCAGTGGCATTAACAGGGGGCTGGGAGAGACCCAGTACTTC.

The chain carries TRBV6-1 and TRBJ1-4; perhaps TRBD1 as D (6 bases). The CDR3 totals 14 residues. V dropped 7 bases and J dropped 5 bases, with 14 bases sitting between them. Germline V CDR1 and CDR2: MNHNS, SASEGT. Written as DNA, the CDR3 is TGTGCCAGCAAGAGAGGGCAGGGGAATGAAAAACTGTTTTTT. Its translation is CASKRGQGNEKLFF.

This chain connects TRBV7-2 to TRBJ2-7, with D unresolved. CDR3 length equals 11 residues. The V gene lost 3 bases and the J gene lost 2 bases, with 2 bases spanning the gap. Germline CDR1 is SGHTA and CDR2 is FQGNSA. CDR3 bases: TGTGCCAGCAGCTTTACCTACGAGCAGTACTTC. Amino acids: CASSFTYEQYF.

The chain is built from TRBV7-8 and TRBJ2-7; D uncertain. Germline CDR1 reads SGHVS; CDR2 reads FQNEAQ. The CDR3 is made up of 13 amino acids. Trimming left V 1 base short and J 3 bases short, with 7 bases between. CDR3 nucleotide sequence: TGTGCCAGCAGCTTAGAGTCATTCTACGAGCAGTACTTC. Translation gives CASSLESFYEQYF.